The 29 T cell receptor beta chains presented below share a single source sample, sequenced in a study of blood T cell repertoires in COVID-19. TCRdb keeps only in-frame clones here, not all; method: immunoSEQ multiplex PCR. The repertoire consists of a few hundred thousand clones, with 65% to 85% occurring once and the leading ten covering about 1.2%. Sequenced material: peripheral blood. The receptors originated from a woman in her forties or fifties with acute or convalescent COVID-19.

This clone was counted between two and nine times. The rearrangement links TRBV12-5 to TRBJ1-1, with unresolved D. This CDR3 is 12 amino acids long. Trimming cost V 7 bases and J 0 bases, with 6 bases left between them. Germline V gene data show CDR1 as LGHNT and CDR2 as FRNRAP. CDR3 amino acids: CASAPMNTEAFF. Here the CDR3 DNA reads TGTGCTAGTGCCCCTATGAACACTGAAGCTTTCTTT.

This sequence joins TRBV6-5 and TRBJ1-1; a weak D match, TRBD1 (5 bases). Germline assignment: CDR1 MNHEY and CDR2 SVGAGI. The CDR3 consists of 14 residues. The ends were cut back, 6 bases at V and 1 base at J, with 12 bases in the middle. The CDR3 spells CASSRGVKNTEAFF. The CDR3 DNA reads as TGTGCCAGCAGCCGGGGGGTCAAGAACACTGAAGCTTTCTTT.

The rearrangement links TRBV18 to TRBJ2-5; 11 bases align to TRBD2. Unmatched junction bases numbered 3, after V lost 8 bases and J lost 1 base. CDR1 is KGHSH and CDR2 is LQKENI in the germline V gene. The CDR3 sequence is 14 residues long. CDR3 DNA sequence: TGTGCCAGCCGACTAGCGGGAACCCAAGAGACCCAGTACTTC. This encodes CASRLAGTQETQYF.

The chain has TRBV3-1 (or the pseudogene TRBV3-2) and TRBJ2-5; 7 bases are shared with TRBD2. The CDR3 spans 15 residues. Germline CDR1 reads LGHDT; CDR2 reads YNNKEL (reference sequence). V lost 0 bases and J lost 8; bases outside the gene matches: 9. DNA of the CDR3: TGTGCCAGCAGCCAAGATGGGGCTAGCGGCCAAACCCAGTACTTC. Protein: CASSQDGASGQTQYF.

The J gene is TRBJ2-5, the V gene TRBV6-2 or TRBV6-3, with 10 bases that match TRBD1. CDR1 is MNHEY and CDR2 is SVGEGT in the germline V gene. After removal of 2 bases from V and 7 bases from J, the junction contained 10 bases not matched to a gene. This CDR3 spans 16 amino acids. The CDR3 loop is CASSYPRTGGVGTQYF. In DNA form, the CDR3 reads TGTGCCAGCAGTTACCCCAGGACAGGGGGTGTTGGGACCCAGTACTTC.

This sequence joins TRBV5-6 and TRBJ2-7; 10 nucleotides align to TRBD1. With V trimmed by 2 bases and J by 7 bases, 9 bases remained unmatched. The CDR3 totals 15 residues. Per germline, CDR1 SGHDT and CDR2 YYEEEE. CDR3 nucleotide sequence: TGTGCCAGCAGCTTACCGGGACAGGGGCTAAAGGAGCAGTACTTC. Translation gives CASSLPGQGLKEQYF.

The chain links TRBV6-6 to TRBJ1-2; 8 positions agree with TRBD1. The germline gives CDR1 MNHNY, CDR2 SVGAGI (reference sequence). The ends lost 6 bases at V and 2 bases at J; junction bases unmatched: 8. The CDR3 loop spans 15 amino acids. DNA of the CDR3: TGTGCCAGCAGATCTACAGGGGGATGGAACTATGGCTACACCTTC. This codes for CASRSTGGWNYGYTF.

CDR3 nucleotides: TGTGCCAGCAGTGAAGTGGGCAACAATGAGCAGTTCTTC. The encoded protein is CASSEVGNNEQFF. The chain joins TRBV2 to TRBJ2-1; the D is unclear. CDR1 and CDR2 (germline): SNHLY, FYNNEI. Deletions cut 1 base from V and 5 bases from J, with 6 bases between. This CDR3 has 13 residues. Variable domain in full (rest from reference TRBV2 and TRBJ2-1): EPEVTQTPSHQVTQMGQEVILRCVPISNHLYFYWYRQILGQKVEFLVSFYNNEISEKSEIFDDQFSVERPDGSNFTLKIRSTKLEDSAMYFCASSEVGNNEQFFGPGTRLTVL.

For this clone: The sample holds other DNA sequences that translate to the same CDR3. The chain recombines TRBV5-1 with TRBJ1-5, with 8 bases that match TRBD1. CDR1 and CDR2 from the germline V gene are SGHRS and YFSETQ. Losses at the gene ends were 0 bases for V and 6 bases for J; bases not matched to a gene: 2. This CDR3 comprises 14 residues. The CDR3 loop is CASSLGTGPQPQHF. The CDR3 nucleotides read TGCGCCAGCAGCTTGGGGACAGGGCCTCAGCCCCAGCATTTT.

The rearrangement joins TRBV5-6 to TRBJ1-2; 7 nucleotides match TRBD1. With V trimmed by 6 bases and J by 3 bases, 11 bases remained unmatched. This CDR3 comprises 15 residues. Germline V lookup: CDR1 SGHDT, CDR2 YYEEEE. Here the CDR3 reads CASTLGDSPYYGYTF. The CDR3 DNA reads TGTGCCAGCACCTTAGGGGACAGCCCTTACTATGGCTACACCTTC.

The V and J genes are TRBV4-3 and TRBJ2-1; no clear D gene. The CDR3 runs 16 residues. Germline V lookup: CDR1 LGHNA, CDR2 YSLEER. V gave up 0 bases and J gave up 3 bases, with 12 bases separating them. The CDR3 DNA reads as TGCGCCAGCAGCCAAGATCCCGACGGGTTCTACAATGAGCAGTTCTTC. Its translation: CASSQDPDGFYNEQFF.

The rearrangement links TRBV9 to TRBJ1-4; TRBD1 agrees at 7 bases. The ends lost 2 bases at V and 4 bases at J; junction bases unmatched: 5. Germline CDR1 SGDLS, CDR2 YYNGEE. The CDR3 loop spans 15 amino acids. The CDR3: CASSVAGTVNEKLFF. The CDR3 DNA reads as TGTGCCAGCAGCGTCGCCGGGACAGTTAATGAAAAACTGTTTTTT.

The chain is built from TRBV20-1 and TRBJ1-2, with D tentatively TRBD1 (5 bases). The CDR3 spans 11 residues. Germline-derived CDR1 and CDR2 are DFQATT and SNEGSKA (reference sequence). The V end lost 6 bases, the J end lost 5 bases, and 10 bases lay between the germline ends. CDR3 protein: CSAERGYGYTF. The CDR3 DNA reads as TGCAGTGCCGAAAGGGGATATGGCTACACCTTC.

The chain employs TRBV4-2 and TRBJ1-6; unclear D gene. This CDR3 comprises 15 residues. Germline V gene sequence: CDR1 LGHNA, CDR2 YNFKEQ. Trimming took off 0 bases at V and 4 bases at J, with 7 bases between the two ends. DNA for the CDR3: TGTGCCAGCAGCCAAGAACCGGGGTATAATTCACCCCTCCACTTT. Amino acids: CASSQEPGYNSPLHF.

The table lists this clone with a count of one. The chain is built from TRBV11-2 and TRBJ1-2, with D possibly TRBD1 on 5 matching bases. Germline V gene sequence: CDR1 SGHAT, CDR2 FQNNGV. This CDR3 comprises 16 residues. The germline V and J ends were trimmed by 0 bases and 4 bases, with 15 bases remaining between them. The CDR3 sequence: CASSLDRVNQGYGYTF. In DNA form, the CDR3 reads TGTGCCAGCAGCTTAGATAGAGTCAACCAGGGCTATGGCTACACCTTC. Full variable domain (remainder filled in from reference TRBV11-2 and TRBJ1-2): EAGVAQSPRYKIIEKRQSVAFWCNPISGHATLYWYQQILGQGPKLLIQFQNNGVVDDSQLPKDRFSAERLKGVDSTLKIQPAKLEDSAVYLCASSLDRVNQGYGYTFGSGTRLTVV.

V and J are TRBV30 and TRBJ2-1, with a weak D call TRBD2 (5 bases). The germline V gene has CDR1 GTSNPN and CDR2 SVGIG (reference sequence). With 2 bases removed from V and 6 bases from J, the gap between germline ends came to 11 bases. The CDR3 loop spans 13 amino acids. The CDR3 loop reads CAWSSLEGNEQFF. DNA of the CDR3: TGTGCCTGGAGTTCTCTTGAGGGCAATGAGCAGTTCTTC.

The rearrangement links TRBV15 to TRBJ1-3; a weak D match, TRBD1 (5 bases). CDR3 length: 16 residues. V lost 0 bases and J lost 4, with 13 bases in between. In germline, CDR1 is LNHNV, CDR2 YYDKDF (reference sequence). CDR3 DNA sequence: TGTGCCACCAGCAGAGATCGACAGAATTGGGGAAACACCATATATTTT. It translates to CATSRDRQNWGNTIYF.

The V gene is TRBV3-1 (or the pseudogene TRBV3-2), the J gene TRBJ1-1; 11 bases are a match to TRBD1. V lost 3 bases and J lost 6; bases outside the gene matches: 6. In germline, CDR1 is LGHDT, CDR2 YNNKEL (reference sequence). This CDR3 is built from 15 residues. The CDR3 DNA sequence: TGTGCCAGCAGCCAGCGGGACAGGGGGAATCCTGAAGCTTTCTTT. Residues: CASSQRDRGNPEAFF.

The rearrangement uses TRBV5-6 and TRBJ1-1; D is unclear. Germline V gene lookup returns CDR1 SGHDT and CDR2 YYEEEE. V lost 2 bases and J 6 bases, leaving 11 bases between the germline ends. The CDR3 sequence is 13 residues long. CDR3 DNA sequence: TGTGCCAGCAGCTTTAGCAGTTGGGCTGAAGCTTTCTTT. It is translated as CASSFSSWAEAFF.

In DNA, the CDR3 is TGTGCCAGCAGTACTCGTCTAGCGGGAGGCGGGGAGCTGTTTTTT. Protein product: CASSTRLAGGGELFF. The chain uses TRBV6-5 and TRBJ2-2, with 11 bases that match TRBD2. The CDR3 has 15 amino acids. Germline CDR1 reads MNHEY; CDR2 reads SVGAGI. V lost 5 bases and J lost 7; bases outside the gene matches: 6.

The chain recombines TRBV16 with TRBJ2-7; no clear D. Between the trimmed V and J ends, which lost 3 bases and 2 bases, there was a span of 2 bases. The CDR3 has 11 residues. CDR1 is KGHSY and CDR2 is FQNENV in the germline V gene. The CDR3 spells CASSHTYEQYF. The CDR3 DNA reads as TGTGCCAGCAGCCACACCTACGAGCAGTACTTC. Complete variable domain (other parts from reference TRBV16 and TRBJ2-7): GEEVAQTPKHLVRGEGQKAKLYCAPIKGHSYVFWYQQVLKNEFKFLISFQNENVFDETGMPKERFSAKCLPNSPCSLEIQATKLEDSAVYFCASSHTYEQYFGPGTRLTVT.

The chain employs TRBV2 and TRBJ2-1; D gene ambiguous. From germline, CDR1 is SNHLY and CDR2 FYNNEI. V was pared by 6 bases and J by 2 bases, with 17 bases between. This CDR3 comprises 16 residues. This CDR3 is CASRDSTLVPYNEQFF. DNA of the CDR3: TGTGCCAGCAGAGATTCGACACTCGTTCCCTACAATGAGCAGTTCTTC.

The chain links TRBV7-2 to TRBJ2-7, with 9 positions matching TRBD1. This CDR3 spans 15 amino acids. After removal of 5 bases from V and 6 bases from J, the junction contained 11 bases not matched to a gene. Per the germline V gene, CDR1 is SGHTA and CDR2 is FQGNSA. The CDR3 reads CASSPTSGTGTEQYV. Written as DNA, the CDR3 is TGTGCCAGCAGCCCCACCTCCGGGACAGGGACCGAGCAGTACGTC.

CDR3: CASSPGGQETQYF. CDR3 DNA: TGTGCCAGCTCACCGGGGGGGCAAGAGACCCAGTACTTC. This sequence joins TRBV18 and TRBJ2-5; 7 positions match TRBD2. Germline CDR1 and CDR2: KGHSH and LQKENI. This CDR3 has 13 amino acids. The ends lost 3 bases at V and 2 bases at J; junction bases unmatched: 0.

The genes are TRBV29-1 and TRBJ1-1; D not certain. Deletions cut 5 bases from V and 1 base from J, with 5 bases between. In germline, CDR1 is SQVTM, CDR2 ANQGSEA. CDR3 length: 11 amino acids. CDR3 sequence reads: CSVYGNTEAFF. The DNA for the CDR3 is TGCAGCGTTTACGGGAACACTGAAGCTTTCTTT.

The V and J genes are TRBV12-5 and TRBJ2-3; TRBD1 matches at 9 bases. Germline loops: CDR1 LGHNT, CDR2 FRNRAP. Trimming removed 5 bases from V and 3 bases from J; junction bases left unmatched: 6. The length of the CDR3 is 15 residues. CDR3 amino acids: CASGRDRAETDTQYF. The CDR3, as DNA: TGTGCTAGTGGTCGGGACAGGGCGGAGACAGATACGCAGTATTTT.

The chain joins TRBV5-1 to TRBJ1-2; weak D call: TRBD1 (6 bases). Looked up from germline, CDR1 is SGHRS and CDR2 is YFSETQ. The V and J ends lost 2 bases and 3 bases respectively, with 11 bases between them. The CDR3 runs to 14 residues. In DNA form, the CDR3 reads TGCGCCAGCAGCTTAGGGACACTTGACTATGGCTACACCTTC. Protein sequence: CASSLGTLDYGYTF.

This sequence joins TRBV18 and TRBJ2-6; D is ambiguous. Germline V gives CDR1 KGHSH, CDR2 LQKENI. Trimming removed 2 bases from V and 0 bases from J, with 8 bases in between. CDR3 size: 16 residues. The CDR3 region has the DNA TGTGCCAGCTCACCAGGCAGGCCCTCTGGGGCCAACGTCCTGACTTTC. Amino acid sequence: CASSPGRPSGANVLTF.

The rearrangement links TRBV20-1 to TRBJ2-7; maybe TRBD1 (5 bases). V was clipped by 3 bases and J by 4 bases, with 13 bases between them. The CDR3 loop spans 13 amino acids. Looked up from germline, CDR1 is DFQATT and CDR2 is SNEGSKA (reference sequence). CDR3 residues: CSASLRPGYEQYF. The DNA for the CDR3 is TGCAGTGCTAGTCTACGCCCAGGGTACGAGCAGTACTTC.